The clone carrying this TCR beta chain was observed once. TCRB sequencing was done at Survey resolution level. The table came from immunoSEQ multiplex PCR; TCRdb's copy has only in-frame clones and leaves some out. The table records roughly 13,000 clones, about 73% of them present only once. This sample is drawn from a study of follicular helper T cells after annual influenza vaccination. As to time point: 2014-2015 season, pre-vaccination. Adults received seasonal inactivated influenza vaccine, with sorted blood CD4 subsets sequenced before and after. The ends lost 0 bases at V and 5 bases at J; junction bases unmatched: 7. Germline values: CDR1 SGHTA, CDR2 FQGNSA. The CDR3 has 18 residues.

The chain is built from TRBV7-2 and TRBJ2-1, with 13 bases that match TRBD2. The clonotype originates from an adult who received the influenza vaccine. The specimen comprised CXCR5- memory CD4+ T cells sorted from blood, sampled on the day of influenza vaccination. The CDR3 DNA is TGTGCCAGCAGCTTAGCCCCTACTAGCGGGGGGGTAAACAATGAGCAGTTCTTC. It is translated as CASSLAPTSGGVNNEQFF.